What follows is one TCR beta chain and its context. This specimen belongs to a study of CD8 T cells in Susac syndrome. The RNA, about 0.5 to 1 ug, was put through reverse transcription using random hexamers. TCRdb used MiXCR to reprocess the immunoSEQ multiplex PCR reads, holding one entry per CDR3 protein. The sample has some 190,000 distinct CDR3 sequences; about 94% are singletons. The TCR comes from a human donor with Susac syndrome. The sample comprised CD4+ T cells from PBMCs.

In DNA form, the CDR3 reads TGTGCCAGTAGTGGGGGGACAGTTAGCTACGGGGAGCTGTTTTTT. Protein sequence: CASSGGTVSYGELFF. This chain joins TRBV19 and TRBJ2-2; D possibly corresponds to TRBD1 (7 bases). Germline V lookup: CDR1 LNHDA, CDR2 SQIVND (reference sequence). The V end was cut by 5 bases, the J end by 7 bases, with 17 bases between. The CDR3 contains 15 residues.